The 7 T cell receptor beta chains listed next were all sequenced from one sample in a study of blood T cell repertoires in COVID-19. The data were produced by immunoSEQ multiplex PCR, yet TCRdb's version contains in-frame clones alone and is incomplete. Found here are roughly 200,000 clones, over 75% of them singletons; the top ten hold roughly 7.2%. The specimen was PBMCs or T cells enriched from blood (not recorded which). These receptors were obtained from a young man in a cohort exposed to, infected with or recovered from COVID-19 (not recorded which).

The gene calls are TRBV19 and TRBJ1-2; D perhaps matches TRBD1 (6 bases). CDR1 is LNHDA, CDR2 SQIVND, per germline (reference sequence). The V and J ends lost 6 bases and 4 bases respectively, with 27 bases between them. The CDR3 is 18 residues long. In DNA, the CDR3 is TGTGCCAGTAGCCGGGGGGGAGTCGTACAGGGAAGGAGCTATGGCTACACCTTC. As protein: CASSRGGVVQGRSYGYTF.

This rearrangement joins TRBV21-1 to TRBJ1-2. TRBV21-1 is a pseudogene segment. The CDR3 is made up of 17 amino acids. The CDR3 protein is CASSKVSLGGVNYGYTF. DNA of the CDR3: TGTGCCAGCAGCAAAGTTTCGTTGGGGGGAGTAAACTATGGCTACACCTTC.

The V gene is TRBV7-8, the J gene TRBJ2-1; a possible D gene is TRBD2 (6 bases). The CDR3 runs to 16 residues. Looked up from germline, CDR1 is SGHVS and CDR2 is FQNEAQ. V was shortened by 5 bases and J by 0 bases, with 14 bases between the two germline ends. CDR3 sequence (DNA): TGTGCCAGCAGCCCCGGGGGATCCAGCTCCTACAATGAGCAGTTCTTC. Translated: CASSPGGSSSYNEQFF.

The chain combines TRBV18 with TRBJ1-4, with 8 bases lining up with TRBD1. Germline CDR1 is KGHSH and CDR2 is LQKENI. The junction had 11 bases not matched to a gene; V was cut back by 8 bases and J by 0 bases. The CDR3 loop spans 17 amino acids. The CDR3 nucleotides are TGTGCCAGCACCGTTAACAGGGGGAAAACAACTAATGAAAAACTGTTTTTT. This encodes CASTVNRGKTTNEKLFF.

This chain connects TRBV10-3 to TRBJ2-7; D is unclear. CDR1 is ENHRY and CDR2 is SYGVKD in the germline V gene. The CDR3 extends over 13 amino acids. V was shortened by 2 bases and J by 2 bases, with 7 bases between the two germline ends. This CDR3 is CAISERQTYEQYF. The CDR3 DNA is TGTGCCATCAGTGAGCGACAAACCTACGAGCAGTACTTC.

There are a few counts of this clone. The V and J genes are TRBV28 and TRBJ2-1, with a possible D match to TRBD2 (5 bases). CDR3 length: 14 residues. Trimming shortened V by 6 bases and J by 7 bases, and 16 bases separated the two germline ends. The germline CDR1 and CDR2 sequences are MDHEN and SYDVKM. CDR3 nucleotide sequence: TGTGCCAGCAGAGTCTCGGGGTTAAGGAATGAGCAGTTCTTC. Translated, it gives CASRVSGLRNEQFF. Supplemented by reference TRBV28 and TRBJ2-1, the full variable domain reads DVKVTQSSRYLVKRTGEKVFLECVQDMDHENMFWYRQDPGLGLRLIYFSYDVKMKEKGDIPEGYSVSREKKERFSLILESASTNQTSMYLCASRVSGLRNEQFFGPGTRLTVL.

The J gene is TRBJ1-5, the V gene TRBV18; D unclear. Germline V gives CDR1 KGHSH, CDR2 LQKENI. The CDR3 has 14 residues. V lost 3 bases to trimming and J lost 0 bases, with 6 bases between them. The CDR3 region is CASSPDYSNQPQHF. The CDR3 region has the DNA TGTGCCAGCTCACCCGACTATAGCAATCAGCCCCAGCATTTT.